Below, 12 T cell receptor beta chains from the same sample are listed, as sequenced in a study of glioma-infiltrating T cells after dendritic cell vaccination. Sequencing used immunoSEQ multiplex PCR; TCRdb keeps in-frame clones, though not all of them. The top ten hold around 12% of the sample, which has under 130,000 clones, around 81% seen once. The sequencing used blood, collected before dendritic cell vaccination. The receptors were sampled from a human donor with glioblastoma.

This clone was detected only a few times. This chain links TRBV6-1 with TRBJ1-2; D not certain. This CDR3 is built from 15 residues. The V gene's germline CDR1 is MNHNS and CDR2 SASEGT. V gave up 9 bases and J gave up 2 bases, with 19 bases separating them. The CDR3 sequence is CASAEKDIMNYGYTF. CDR3 nucleotide sequence: TGTGCCAGTGCGGAAAAGGATATTATGAACTATGGCTACACCTTC.

This clone was observed once. The gene calls are TRBV5-1 and TRBJ1-4; TRBD1 is a possible D gene (6 bases). This CDR3 is built from 17 residues. Between the trimmed V and J ends, which lost 0 bases and 11 bases, there was a span of 23 bases. The germline V gene has CDR1 SGHRS and CDR2 YFSETQ. DNA of the CDR3: TGCGCCAGCAGCTTGGCGAGGGGGTCGGCCTTAACGCGGAAACTGTTTTTT. Translated: CASSLARGSALTRKLFF.

This clone was detected many times. This chain uses TRBV18 with TRBJ1-4; 9 nucleotides align to TRBD1. Germline CDR1 is KGHSH and CDR2 is LQKENI. The CDR3 contains 15 residues. V was pared by 2 bases and J by 5 bases, with 3 bases of the junction left unmatched. CDR3 bases: TGTGCCAGCTCACCATCGGGACAGGGAAATGAAAAACTGTTTTTT. Residues: CASSPSGQGNEKLFF.

The rearrangement uses TRBV27 and TRBJ2-3; 14 nucleotides agree with TRBD2. This CDR3 comprises 18 residues. Germline V CDR1 and CDR2: MNHEY, SMNVEV (reference sequence). With 5 bases clipped from V and 1 base from J, the junction kept 8 bases outside the gene matches. DNA for the CDR3: TGTGCCAGCAGTAAACCGGGACTAGCGGGGGAGCGCACAGATACGCAGTATTTT. It is translated as CASSKPGLAGERTDTQYF.

The rearrangement joins TRBV9 to TRBJ2-7, with D unresolved. This CDR3 is 15 amino acids long. Trimming took 2 bases from V and 2 from J, leaving 14 bases between them. The germline V gene encodes CDR1 SGDLS and CDR2 YYNGEE. CDR3 residues: CASSVEAYGAYEQYF. The CDR3 DNA sequence: TGTGCCAGCAGCGTGGAAGCGTATGGAGCCTACGAGCAGTACTTC.

The chain combines TRBV6-1 with TRBJ1-2, with 9 positions matching TRBD1. The CDR3 spans 15 residues. Germline CDR1 reads MNHNS; CDR2 reads SASEGT. The V and J ends lost 9 bases and 5 bases, in that order; junction bases with no gene match: 13. CDR3 DNA: TGTGCCAGTAGCGATGACAGGGGGTTTTGGTATGGCTACACCTTC. It translates to CASSDDRGFWYGYTF.

The rearrangement joins TRBV27 to TRBJ1-1; 7 bases line up with TRBD1. In germline, CDR1 is MNHEY, CDR2 SMNVEV (reference sequence). This CDR3 is 13 amino acids long. V lost 4 bases and J lost 6; bases outside the gene matches: 5. The chain's CDR3 is CASSSTGDSEAFF. The CDR3 DNA reads as TGTGCCAGCAGTTCAACAGGGGATTCTGAAGCTTTCTTT.

The rearrangement uses TRBV25-1 and TRBJ2-7; a weak D match, TRBD1 (5 bases). CDR3 size: 14 residues. Trimming removed 3 bases at V and 3 bases at J, with 12 bases between. In germline, CDR1 is MGHDK, CDR2 SYGVNS. The CDR3 nucleotides read TGTGCCAGCAGTGATTACGGACACATCTACGAGCAGTACTTC. It specifies CASSDYGHIYEQYF.

CDR3 DNA sequence: TGTGCCTGGAACCGGCCACGCGGGGGGCGTTTCACTGAAGCTTTCTTT. This translates into CAWNRPRGGRFTEAFF. The chain links TRBV30 to TRBJ1-1, with D possibly TRBD1 on 6 matching bases. The V gene's germline CDR1 is GTSNPN and CDR2 SVGIG (reference sequence). The CDR3 is 16 amino acids. V lost 4 bases and J 4 bases, leaving 22 bases between the germline ends. The entire variable domain, with the rest obtained from reference TRBV30 and TRBJ1-1, is as follows: SQTIHQWPATLVQPVGSPLSLECTVEGTSNPNLYWYRQAAGRGLQLLFYSVGIGQISSEVPQNLSASRPQDRQFILSSKKLLLSDSGFYLCAWNRPRGGRFTEAFFGQGTRLTVV.

The V gene is TRBV6-6, the J gene TRBJ2-4; 8 nucleotides match TRBD1. The J segment lost 0 bases and the V segment lost 6 bases, leaving 7 bases of the junction unmatched. The germline gives CDR1 MNHNY, CDR2 SVGAGI (reference sequence). CDR3 size: 16 residues. As DNA, the CDR3 is TGTGCCAGCAGCCGACAACAGGGGGAAGCCAAAAACATTCAGTACTTC. Residues: CASSRQQGEAKNIQYF.

The chain is built from TRBV5-8 and TRBJ1-2; 7 nucleotides line up with TRBD1. Germline CDR1 is SGHTS and CDR2 is YDEGEE. CDR3 size: 15 residues. Trimming took 4 bases from V and 4 from J; bases not matched to a gene: 10. CDR3 in DNA: TGTGCCAGCAGCACACGTAATACAGGGGTCTATGGCTACACCTTC. It is translated as CASSTRNTGVYGYTF.

V gene TRBV18 combines with J gene TRBJ1-1; tentatively, D is TRBD1 (5 bases). The CDR3 is made up of 15 amino acids. CDR1 is KGHSH, CDR2 LQKENI, per germline. Between the trimmed V and J ends, which lost 4 bases and 1 base, there was a span of 13 bases. CDR3 bases: TGTGCCAGCTCACTAAGGGTAGACAGGAACACTGAAGCTTTCTTT. It encodes CASSLRVDRNTEAFF.